The TCR beta chain under discussion was sequenced for a study of graft-versus-host responses after intestinal transplantation. Here immunoSEQ multiplex PCR was the method, and the copy in TCRdb shows in-frame clones only, minus some. The sample gives about 30,000 clones, about 92% of which show up once; 0.65% to 0.8% is in the top ten. With respect to this clone: The antigen is not known.

This CDR3 has 15 residues. CDR1 GTSNPN and CDR2 SVGIG come from the germline V gene (reference sequence). Trimming took 1 base from V and 9 from J, leaving 16 bases between them. Study-wide results and caveats: The marrow of recipients harbored GvH clones, and ileum or blood showed some of them first.

This TCR was recovered from a human patient who received an intestinal transplant, so some T cells may come from the graft donor. The rearrangement uses TRBV30 and TRBJ1-6; tentative D call: TRBD1 (5 bases). Sample: PBMCs, taken 66 days after intestinal transplant. The CDR3 is CAWSGVRDETSPLHF. In DNA, the CDR3 is TGTGCCTGGAGTGGGGTCAGGGATGAAACTTCACCCCTCCACTTT.